This T cell receptor beta chain is drawn from a study of blood T cell repertoires in COVID-19. How the authors handled the data: Reference gene primer amplification gave estimated nucleated cell counts. The table came from immunoSEQ multiplex PCR; TCRdb's copy has only in-frame clones and leaves some out. The DNA was the basis for D and trimming; V, J and clone size are from that table. The table has about 380,000 clones, more than 75% seen once. Self-reported history from a screening survey and questionnaire set each donor's cohort. Specimen: PBMCs or T cells enriched from blood (not recorded which). The origin of this receptor is a woman between 18 and 29 years old who had recovered from COVID-19.

The CDR3 loop reads CASSLMAQKNTGELFF. CDR3 nucleotides: TGCGCCAGCAGCTTGATGGCACAAAAGAACACCGGGGAGCTGTTTTTT. V gene TRBV5-1 combines with J gene TRBJ2-2; D gene ambiguous. CDR3 length: 16 amino acids. Germline V gene sequence: CDR1 SGHRS, CDR2 YFSETQ. Trimming removed 1 base from V and 1 base from J, with 11 bases in between.